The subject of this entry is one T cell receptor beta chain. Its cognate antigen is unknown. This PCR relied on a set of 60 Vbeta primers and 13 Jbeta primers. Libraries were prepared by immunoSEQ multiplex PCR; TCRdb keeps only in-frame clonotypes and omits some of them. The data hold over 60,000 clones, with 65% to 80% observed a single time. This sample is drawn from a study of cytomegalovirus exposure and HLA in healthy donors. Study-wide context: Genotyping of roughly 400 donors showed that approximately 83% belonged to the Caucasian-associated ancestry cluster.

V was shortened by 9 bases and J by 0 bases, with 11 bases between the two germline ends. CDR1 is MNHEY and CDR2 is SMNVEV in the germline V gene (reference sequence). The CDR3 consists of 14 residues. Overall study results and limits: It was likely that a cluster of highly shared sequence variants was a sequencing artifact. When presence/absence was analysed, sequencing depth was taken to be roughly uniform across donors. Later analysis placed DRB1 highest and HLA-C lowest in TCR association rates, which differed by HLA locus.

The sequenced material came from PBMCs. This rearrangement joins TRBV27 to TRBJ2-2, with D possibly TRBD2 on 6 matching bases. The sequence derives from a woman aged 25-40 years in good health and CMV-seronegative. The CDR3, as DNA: TGTGCCAGTCGGGGACTGGCGAACACCGGGGAGCTGTTTTTT. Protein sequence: CASRGLANTGELFF.